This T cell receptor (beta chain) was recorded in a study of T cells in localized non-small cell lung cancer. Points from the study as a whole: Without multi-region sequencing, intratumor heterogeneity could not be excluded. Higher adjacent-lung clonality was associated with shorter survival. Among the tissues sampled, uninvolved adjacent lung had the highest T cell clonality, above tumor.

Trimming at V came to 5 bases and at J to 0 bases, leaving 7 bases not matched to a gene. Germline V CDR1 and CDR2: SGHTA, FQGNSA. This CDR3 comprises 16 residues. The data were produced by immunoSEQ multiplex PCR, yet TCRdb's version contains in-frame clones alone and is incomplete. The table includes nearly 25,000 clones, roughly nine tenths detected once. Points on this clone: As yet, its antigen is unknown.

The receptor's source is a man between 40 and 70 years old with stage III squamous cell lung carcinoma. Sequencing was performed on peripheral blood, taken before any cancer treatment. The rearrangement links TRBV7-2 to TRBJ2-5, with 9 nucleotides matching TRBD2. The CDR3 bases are TGTGCCAGCAGCCGCGGGACTAGCAGGTACCAAGAGACCCAGTACTTC. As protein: CASSRGTSRYQETQYF. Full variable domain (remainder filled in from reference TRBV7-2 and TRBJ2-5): GAGVSQSPSNKVTEKGKDVELRCDPISGHTALYWYRQSLGQGLEFLIYFQGNSAPDKSGLPSDRFSAERTGGSVSTLTIQRTQQEDSAVYLCASSRGTSRYQETQYFGPGTRLLVL.